The 15 T cell receptor beta chains listed next were all sequenced from one sample in a study of T-cell memory formation after mild COVID-19. TCRdb itself ran the 5' RACE reads through MiXCR, one entry per CDR3 protein. The table lists about 290,000 distinct CDR3 sequences, less than 20% of them singletons. The sequencing input was PBMCs or a T cell subset sorted from them (not recorded which). These receptors all come from a man younger than 35 who had mild COVID-19 (a few samples of this study predate the infection). Cell type and time point are not known.

The chain employs TRBV20-1 and TRBJ2-7, with D unclear. Trimming shortened V by 5 bases and J by 3 bases, and 17 bases separated the two germline ends. The CDR3 spans 14 residues. Germline CDR1 is DFQATT and CDR2 is SNEGSKA (reference sequence). CDR3 sequence: CSALEPQAYYEQYF. The CDR3 DNA reads as TGCAGTGCTCTTGAACCTCAAGCTTACTACGAGCAGTACTTC.

The genes are TRBV6-6 and TRBJ1-4, with a weak D call TRBD1 (5 bases). V lost 0 bases and J lost 8, with 13 bases in between. The CDR3 is made up of 15 amino acids. Germline CDR1 and CDR2: MNHNY and SVGAGI (reference sequence). CDR3: CASSYSKQGGEKLFF. Written as DNA, the CDR3 is TGTGCCAGCAGTTACTCGAAGCAGGGAGGGGAAAAACTGTTTTTT.

The J gene is TRBJ2-7, the V gene TRBV6-2 or TRBV6-3; possibly TRBD1 for D (5 bases). Germline V gene data show CDR1 as MNHEY and CDR2 as SVGEGT. CDR3 length: 14 residues. The ends were cut back, 7 bases at V and 4 bases at J, with 17 bases in the middle. CDR3 residues: CASTNQGYRYEQYF. CDR3 in DNA: TGTGCCAGCACCAACCAGGGTTATAGGTACGAGCAGTACTTC.

Many counts were recorded for this clonotype. The rearrangement uses TRBV2 and TRBJ1-1, with D perhaps matching TRBD1 (6 bases). CDR3 length equals 12 residues. Trimming shortened V by 6 bases and J by 6 bases, and 11 bases separated the two germline ends. Germline V lookup: CDR1 SNHLY, CDR2 FYNNEI. CDR3 residues: CASRGPGAEAFF. The CDR3 coding sequence is TGTGCCAGCAGGGGTCCAGGGGCTGAAGCTTTCTTT. Based on the CDR3 plus reference TRBV2 and TRBJ1-1, the full variable domain is EPEVTQTPSHQVTQMGQEVILRCVPISNHLYFYWYRQILGQKVEFLVSFYNNEISEKSEIFDDQFSVERPDGSNFTLKIRSTKLEDSAMYFCASRGPGAEAFFGQGTRLTVV.

The rearrangement links TRBV7-9 to TRBJ2-1, with D possibly TRBD1 on 6 matching bases. In germline, CDR1 is SEHNR, CDR2 FQNEAQ (reference sequence). This CDR3 spans 12 amino acids. The ends were cut back, 6 bases at V and 9 bases at J, with 12 bases in the middle. CDR3 sequence: CASRRQEAEQFF. The CDR3 DNA reads TGTGCCAGCAGAAGACAGGAGGCTGAGCAGTTCTTC.

V and J are TRBV9 and TRBJ2-2, with D tentatively TRBD1 (6 bases). Germline V gene data show CDR1 as SGDLS and CDR2 as YYNGEE. V shed 6 bases and J shed 4 bases, with 13 bases lying between them. The CDR3 has 14 amino acids. The CDR3, as DNA: TGTGCCAGCACCCTAGGGGGTGGCACCGGGGAGCTGTTTTTT. This codes for CASTLGGGTGELFF.

Only a few counts were recorded for this clonotype. This chain uses TRBV7-9 with TRBJ1-1, with 8 bases fitting TRBD1. With 4 bases clipped from V and 1 base from J, the junction kept 2 bases outside the gene matches. CDR1 is SEHNR and CDR2 is FQNEAQ in the germline V gene (reference sequence). The CDR3 is made up of 14 amino acids. The CDR3 protein is CASSSRGRNTEAFF. CDR3 DNA sequence: TGTGCCAGCAGCTCCAGGGGGCGGAACACTGAAGCTTTCTTT.

This clonotype was seen more than once but under ten times. V gene TRBV9 combines with J gene TRBJ2-5; weak D call: TRBD2 (6 bases). Deletions cut 5 bases from V and 3 bases from J, with 11 bases between. The CDR3 runs 13 residues. Germline CDR1 SGDLS, CDR2 YYNGEE. The CDR3 sequence: CASSGDWKETQYF. The CDR3 DNA is TGTGCCAGCAGTGGGGACTGGAAAGAGACCCAGTACTTC.

Only a few counts were recorded for this clonotype. The V and J genes are TRBV5-1 and TRBJ2-5; 9 nucleotides agree with TRBD1. With 4 bases clipped from V and 2 bases from J, the junction kept 12 bases outside the gene matches. CDR3 length: 17 amino acids. Germline-derived CDR1 and CDR2 are SGHRS and YFSETQ. The CDR3 DNA is TGCGCCAGCAGCGATACCCCGGGACAGGGTTCTCAAGAGACCCAGTACTTC. Amino acid sequence: CASSDTPGQGSQETQYF.

The chain couples TRBV3-1 to TRBJ2-1, with 9 bases identical to TRBD2. V shed 3 bases and J 4 bases; nucleotides not matched to a gene: 7. There are 16 residues in the CDR3. Germline assignment: CDR1 LGHDT and CDR2 YNNKEL (reference sequence). CDR3: CASSHLAGEGYNEQFF. CDR3 nucleotides: TGTGCCAGCAGCCACTTAGCGGGGGAAGGTTACAATGAGCAGTTCTTC.

This clonotype was seen many times. The rearrangement uses TRBV5-1 and TRBJ1-1; no clear D gene. Trimming cost V 3 bases and J 7 bases, with 16 bases left between them. The CDR3 is 14 residues long. CDR1 SGHRS and CDR2 YFSETQ come from the germline V gene. CDR3 in amino acids: CASSSVGRKDEAFF. The CDR3 DNA is TGCGCCAGCAGCTCTGTCGGGAGGAAGGATGAAGCTTTCTTT.

The chain carries TRBV12-5 and TRBJ1-1; no clear D. The germline gives CDR1 LGHNT, CDR2 FRNRAP. Trimming took off 0 bases at V and 10 bases at J, with 9 bases between the two ends. There are 12 residues in the CDR3. Written as DNA, the CDR3 is TGTGCTAGTGGTTTGGTACGCCGAGCAGCTTTCTTT. Translated: CASGLVRRAAFF.

The V call is TRBV7-2, the J call TRBJ1-1; perhaps TRBD1 as D (5 bases). Germline V gives CDR1 SGHTA, CDR2 FQGNSA. The V gene lost 5 bases and the J gene lost 5 bases, with 15 bases spanning the gap. CDR3 length equals 14 residues. CDR3 sequence (DNA): TGTGCCAGCAGCCGCATCACAAGACAGACTGAAGCTTTCTTT. Its protein is CASSRITRQTEAFF. The whole variable domain, remainder taken from reference TRBV7-2 and TRBJ1-1, is GAGVSQSPSNKVTEKGKDVELRCDPISGHTALYWYRQSLGQGLEFLIYFQGNSAPDKSGLPSDRFSAERTGGSVSTLTIQRTQQEDSAVYLCASSRITRQTEAFFGQGTRLTVV.

The CDR3: CASSDSPSSYNEQFF. The CDR3 DNA is TGTGCCAGCAGTGACTCGCCGAGCTCCTACAATGAGCAGTTCTTC. The V gene is TRBV6-4, the J gene TRBJ2-1; no firm D call. Trimming stripped 0 bases from V and 0 bases from J, with 6 bases between. Germline V gene lookup returns CDR1 MRHNA and CDR2 SNTAGT. The CDR3 length is 15 residues.

This clonotype was detected only a few times. The chain uses TRBV11-2 and TRBJ2-3; 12 bases are a match to TRBD2. The ends lost 1 base at V and 7 bases at J; junction bases unmatched: 12. Germline values: CDR1 SGHAT, CDR2 FQNNGV. The CDR3 is made up of 18 amino acids. The CDR3: CASSLVPPSGGVSNTQYF. The CDR3 DNA reads TGTGCCAGCAGCTTAGTCCCTCCTAGCGGGGGGGTCTCAAATACGCAGTATTTT.